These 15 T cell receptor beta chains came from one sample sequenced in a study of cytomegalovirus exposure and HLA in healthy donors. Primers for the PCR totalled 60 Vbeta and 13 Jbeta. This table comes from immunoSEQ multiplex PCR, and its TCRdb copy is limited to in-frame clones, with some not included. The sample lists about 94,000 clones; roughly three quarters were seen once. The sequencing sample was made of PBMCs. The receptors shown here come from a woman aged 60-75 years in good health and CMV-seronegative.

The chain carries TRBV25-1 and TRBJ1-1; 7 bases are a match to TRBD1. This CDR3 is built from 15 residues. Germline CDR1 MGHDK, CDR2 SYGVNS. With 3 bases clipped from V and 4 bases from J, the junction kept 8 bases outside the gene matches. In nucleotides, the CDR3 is TGTGCCAGCAGTGAGTTATTAAACAGGGGCACTGAAGCTTTCTTT. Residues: CASSELLNRGTEAFF. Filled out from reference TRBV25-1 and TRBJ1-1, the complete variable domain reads EADIYQTPRYLVIGTGKKITLECSQTMGHDKMYWYQQDPGMELHLIHYSYGVNSTEKGDLSSESTVSRIRTEHFPLTLESARPSHTSQYLCASSELLNRGTEAFFGQGTRLTVV.

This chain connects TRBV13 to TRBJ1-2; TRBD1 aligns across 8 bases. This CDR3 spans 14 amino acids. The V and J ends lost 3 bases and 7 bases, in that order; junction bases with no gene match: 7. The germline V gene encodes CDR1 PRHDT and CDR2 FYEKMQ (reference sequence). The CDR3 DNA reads TGTGCCAGCAGCTTCCCCGGACAGGGTGTTGGCTACACCTTC. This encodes CASSFPGQGVGYTF. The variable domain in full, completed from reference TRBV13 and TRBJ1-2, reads AAGVIQSPRHLIKEKRETATLKCYPIPRHDTVYWYQQGPGQDPQFLISFYEKMQSDKGSIPDRFSAQQFSDYHSELNMSSLELGDSALYFCASSFPGQGVGYTFGSGTRLTVV.

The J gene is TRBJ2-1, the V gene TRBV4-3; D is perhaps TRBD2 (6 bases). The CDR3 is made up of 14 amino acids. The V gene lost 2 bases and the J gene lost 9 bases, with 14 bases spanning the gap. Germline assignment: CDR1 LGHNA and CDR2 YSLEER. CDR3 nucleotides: TGCGCCAGCAGCCAATTGGGGCGGGATCGTGAGCAGTTCTTC. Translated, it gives CASSQLGRDREQFF.

CDR3 sequence (DNA): TGTGCCAGCTCACCACGGACAGGGGGCTTTTACGAGCAGTACTTC. This encodes CASSPRTGGFYEQYF. The chain recombines TRBV18 with TRBJ2-7; 11 bases match TRBD1. Germline V gene data show CDR1 as KGHSH and CDR2 as LQKENI. With V trimmed by 1 base and J by 4 bases, 3 bases remained unmatched. This CDR3 is built from 15 residues. The full variable domain, completed using reference TRBV18 and TRBJ2-7, is NAGVMQNPRHLVRRRGQEARLRCSPMKGHSHVYWYRQLPEEGLKFMVYLQKENIIDESGMPKERFSAEFPKEGPSILRIQQVVRGDSAAYFCASSPRTGGFYEQYFGPGTRLTVT.

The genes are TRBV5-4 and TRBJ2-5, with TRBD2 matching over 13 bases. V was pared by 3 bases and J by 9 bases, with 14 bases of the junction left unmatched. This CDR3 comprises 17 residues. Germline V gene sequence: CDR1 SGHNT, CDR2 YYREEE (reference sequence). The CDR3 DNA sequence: TGTGCCAGCAGCTCCGGGACTAGCGGGGCCCGGGCGCAGGCCCAGTACTTC. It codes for CASSSGTSGARAQAQYF.

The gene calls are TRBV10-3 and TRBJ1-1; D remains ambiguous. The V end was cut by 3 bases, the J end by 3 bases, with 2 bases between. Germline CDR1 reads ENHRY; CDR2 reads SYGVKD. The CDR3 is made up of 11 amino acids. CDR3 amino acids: CAISDYTEAFF. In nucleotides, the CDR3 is TGTGCCATCAGTGACTACACTGAAGCTTTCTTT.

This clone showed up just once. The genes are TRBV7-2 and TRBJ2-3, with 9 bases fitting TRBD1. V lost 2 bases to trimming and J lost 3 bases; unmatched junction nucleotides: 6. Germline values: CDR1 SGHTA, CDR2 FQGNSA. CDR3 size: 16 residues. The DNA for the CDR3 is TGTGCCAGCAGCTTATACAGGGGGCAAGGGACAGATACGCAGTATTTT. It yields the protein CASSLYRGQGTDTQYF.

CDR3 loop: CASSARLAGGTDTQYF. CDR3 nucleotides: TGTGCCAGCAGCGCCCGACTAGCGGGGGGCACAGATACGCAGTATTTT. V usage is TRBV7-2 and J usage is TRBJ2-3, with 12 nucleotides matching TRBD2. Trimming at V came to 5 bases and at J to 1 base, leaving 4 bases not matched to a gene. Looked up from germline, CDR1 is SGHTA and CDR2 is FQGNSA. The CDR3 loop spans 16 amino acids.

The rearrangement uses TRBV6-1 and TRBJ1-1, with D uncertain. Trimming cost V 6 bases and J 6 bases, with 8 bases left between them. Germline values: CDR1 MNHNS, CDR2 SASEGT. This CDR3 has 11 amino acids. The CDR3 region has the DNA TGTGCCAGCAGGAGGGAGCCTGAAGCTTTCTTT. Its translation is CASRREPEAFF.

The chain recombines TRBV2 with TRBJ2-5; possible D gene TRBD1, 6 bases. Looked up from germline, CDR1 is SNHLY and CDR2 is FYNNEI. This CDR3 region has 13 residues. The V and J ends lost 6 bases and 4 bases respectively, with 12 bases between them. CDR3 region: CASRTGLRETQYF. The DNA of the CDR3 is TGTGCCAGCAGAACAGGGTTGAGAGAGACCCAGTACTTC.

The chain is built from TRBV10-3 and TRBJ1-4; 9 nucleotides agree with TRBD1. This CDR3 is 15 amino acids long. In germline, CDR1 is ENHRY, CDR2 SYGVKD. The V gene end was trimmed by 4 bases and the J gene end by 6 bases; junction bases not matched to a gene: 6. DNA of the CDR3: TGTGCCATCAGTGCTCCGGGACAGGGCTATGAAAAACTGTTTTTT. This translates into CAISAPGQGYEKLFF.

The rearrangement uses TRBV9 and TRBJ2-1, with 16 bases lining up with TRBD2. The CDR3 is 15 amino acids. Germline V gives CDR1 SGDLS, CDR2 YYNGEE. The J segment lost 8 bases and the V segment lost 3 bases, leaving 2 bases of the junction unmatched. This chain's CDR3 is CASSAGLAGGYEQFF. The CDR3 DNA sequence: TGTGCCAGCAGCGCGGGACTAGCGGGGGGGTATGAGCAGTTCTTC.

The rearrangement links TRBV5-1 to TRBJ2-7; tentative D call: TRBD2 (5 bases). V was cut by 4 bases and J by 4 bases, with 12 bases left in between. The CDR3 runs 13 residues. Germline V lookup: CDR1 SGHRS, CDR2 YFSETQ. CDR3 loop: CASSIGSEYEQYF. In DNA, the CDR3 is TGCGCCAGCAGCATTGGGAGCGAGTACGAGCAGTACTTC.

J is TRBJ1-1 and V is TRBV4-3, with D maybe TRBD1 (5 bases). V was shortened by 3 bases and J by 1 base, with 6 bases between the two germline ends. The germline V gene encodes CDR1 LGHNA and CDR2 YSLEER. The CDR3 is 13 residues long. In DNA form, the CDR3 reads TGCGCCAGCAGCCAGGGGGGGAACACTGAAGCTTTCTTT. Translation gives CASSQGGNTEAFF.

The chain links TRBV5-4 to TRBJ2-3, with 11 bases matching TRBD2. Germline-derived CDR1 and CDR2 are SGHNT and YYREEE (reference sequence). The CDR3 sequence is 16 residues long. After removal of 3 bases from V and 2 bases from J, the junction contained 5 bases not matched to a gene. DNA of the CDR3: TGTGCCAGCAGCTACGGACTAGCGGGCTTCACAGATACGCAGTATTTT. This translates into CASSYGLAGFTDTQYF.